The 29 T cell receptor beta chains reported below all come from one sample, sequenced in a study of CD8+ T cells in alopecia areata. Reverse transcribed after extraction, RNA yielded cDNA as the sequencing template. The protocol was immunoSEQ multiplex PCR, while the TCRdb copy is restricted to in-frame clones and leaves out a portion. The sample records 270,000 or so clones, roughly 64% being singletons. Indicated treatment: oral pan-JAK inhibitor, 5-10 mg twice daily. Sample: CD4+ T cells sorted from blood, taken at week 24, from a patient treated with tofacitinib. These receptors all come from a human donor with alopecia areata.

V usage is TRBV29-1 and J usage is TRBJ1-5; D unclear. Germline-derived CDR1 and CDR2 are SQVTM and ANQGSEA. Trimming removed 4 bases at V and 0 bases at J, with 7 bases between. The CDR3 is 13 residues long. The CDR3 here is CSVVGNSNQPQHF. CDR3 nucleotides: TGCAGCGTTGTGGGCAATAGCAATCAGCCCCAGCATTTT. The variable domain in full, completed from reference TRBV29-1 and TRBJ1-5, reads SAVISQKPSRDICQRGTSLTIQCQVDSQVTMMFWYRQQPGQSLTLIATANQGSEATYESGFVIDKFPISRPNLTFSTLTVSNMSPEDSSIYLCSVVGNSNQPQHFGDGTRLSIL.

Worth noting for this clone: Distinct nucleotide sequences in the sample also encode this CDR3. The chain uses TRBV11-2 and TRBJ2-3; D gene uncertain. From germline, CDR1 is SGHAT and CDR2 FQNNGV. The CDR3 runs to 11 residues. V gave up 3 bases and J gave up 6 bases, with 4 bases separating them. CDR3: CASSLRDTQYF. The CDR3 nucleotides are TGTGCCAGCAGCTTGAGGGATACGCAGTATTTT.

This chain uses TRBV11-2 with TRBJ1-5; D remains unclear. The CDR3 extends over 13 amino acids. The V gene lost 0 bases and the J gene lost 6 bases, with 6 bases spanning the gap. The germline CDR1 and CDR2 sequences are SGHAT and FQNNGV. CDR3 loop: CASSLESRQPQHF. The CDR3 DNA follows: TGTGCCAGCAGCTTAGAAAGCCGTCAGCCCCAGCATTTT.

This clone has a handful of counts. The V call is TRBV7-2, the J call TRBJ2-7; maybe TRBD2 (5 bases). In germline, CDR1 is SGHTA, CDR2 FQGNSA. The V and J ends lost 5 bases and 7 bases respectively, with 9 bases between them. The CDR3 consists of 11 residues. The CDR3 here is CASSPREEQYF. The CDR3 DNA reads TGTGCCAGCAGCCCTAGGGAGGAGCAGTACTTC.

This rearrangement joins TRBV30 to TRBJ1-5; perhaps TRBD1 as D (6 bases). Trimming shortened V by 0 bases and J by 7 bases, and 16 bases separated the two germline ends. The germline gives CDR1 GTSNPN, CDR2 SVGIG (reference sequence). This CDR3 is 15 amino acids long. CDR3: CAWSVQGTTEQPQHF. The CDR3 coding sequence is TGTGCCTGGAGTGTTCAGGGGACAACTGAACAGCCCCAGCATTTT. The full variable domain, completed using reference TRBV30 and TRBJ1-5, is SQTIHQWPATLVQPVGSPLSLECTVEGTSNPNLYWYRQAAGRGLQLLFYSVGIGQISSEVPQNLSASRPQDRQFILSSKKLLLSDSGFYLCAWSVQGTTEQPQHFGDGTRLSIL.

The chain joins TRBV9 to TRBJ1-2, with a weak D call TRBD1 (5 bases). This CDR3 has 16 amino acids. Trimming shortened V by 3 bases and J by 4 bases, and 19 bases separated the two germline ends. Germline V gene sequence: CDR1 SGDLS, CDR2 YYNGEE. CDR3 loop: CASSGTWDVRSYGYTF. In nucleotides, the CDR3 is TGTGCCAGCAGCGGAACCTGGGACGTCCGCTCCTATGGCTACACCTTC.

The genes are TRBV19 and TRBJ2-3; 12 nucleotides agree with TRBD2. The CDR3 length is 17 residues. The germline V gene has CDR1 LNHDA and CDR2 SQIVND (reference sequence). Losses at the gene ends were 7 bases for V and 0 bases for J; bases not matched to a gene: 8. The CDR3 coding sequence is TGTGCCAGTAAAACTAGCGGGGGGCATGCTAGCACAGATACGCAGTATTTT. Translating it yields CASKTSGGHASTDTQYF.

This clone was counted a few times. The chain uses TRBV6-6 and TRBJ2-7; D is unresolved. V was shortened by 0 bases and J by 2 bases, with 11 bases between the two germline ends. Germline V gene sequence: CDR1 MNHNY, CDR2 SVGAGI (reference sequence). The CDR3 extends over 15 amino acids. The CDR3 sequence is CASSYSMTSAYEQYF. The CDR3 nucleotides read TGTGCCAGCAGTTACTCGATGACCAGCGCCTACGAGCAGTACTTC.

Here the CDR3 reads CASSLGDGEQFF. Here the CDR3 DNA reads TGTGCCAGCAGCTTAGGGGACGGTGAGCAGTTCTTC. The rearrangement links TRBV7-3 to TRBJ2-1; D tentatively reads TRBD1 or TRBD2 (5 bases each). Germline lookup yields CDR1 SGHTA and CDR2 FQGTGA. Trimming left V 2 bases short and J 9 bases short, with 8 bases between. CDR3 length: 12 amino acids.

Comment on this clone: This specimen includes other DNA sequences encoding the same CDR3. The chain uses TRBV5-1 and TRBJ1-1; no clear D. Trimming shortened V by 0 bases and J by 6 bases, and 3 bases separated the two germline ends. The CDR3 sequence is 11 residues long. CDR1 and CDR2 (germline): SGHRS, YFSETQ. For the CDR3, the DNA is TGCGCCAGCAGCTTGGATTCTGAAGCTTTCTTT. Protein sequence: CASSLDSEAFF.

This rearrangement joins TRBV15 to TRBJ2-5; D unclear. This CDR3 region has 14 residues. The V end lost 0 bases, the J end lost 5 bases, and 10 bases lay between the germline ends. Germline CDR1 reads LNHNV; CDR2 reads YYDKDF (reference sequence). The CDR3 protein is CATSRDGRRETQYF. CDR3 coding DNA: TGTGCCACCAGCAGAGATGGCAGGCGGGAGACCCAGTACTTC. Together with reference TRBV15 and TRBJ2-5, the CDR3 gives the full variable domain: DAMVIQNPRYQVTQFGKPVTLSCSQTLNHNVMYWYQQKSSQAPKLLFHYYDKDFNNEADTPDNFQSRRPNTSFCFLDIRSPGLGDTAMYLCATSRDGRRETQYFGPGTRLLVL.

This chain links TRBV4-3 with TRBJ2-7; no clear D gene. Germline V gene sequence: CDR1 LGHNA, CDR2 YSLEER. The V end lost 1 base, the J end lost 1 base, and 11 bases lay between the germline ends. The CDR3 contains 15 residues. CDR3 in DNA: TGCGCCAGCAGCCAAGGGCAGCACTCTTCCTACGAGCAGTACTTC. Translating gives CASSQGQHSSYEQYF.

The rearrangement uses TRBV4-1 and TRBJ1-2, with D possibly TRBD1 on 6 matching bases. Germline V gives CDR1 MGHRA, CDR2 YSYEKL. The ends were cut back, 4 bases at V and 4 bases at J, with 19 bases in the middle. The CDR3 runs 16 residues. The CDR3 DNA reads as TGCGCCAGCAGCCCGACCCTAACTACAGGGATCTATGGCTACACCTTC. This gives the protein CASSPTLTTGIYGYTF.

V and J are TRBV29-1 and TRBJ2-7; the match to TRBD1 covers 7 bases. Germline V gene sequence: CDR1 SQVTM, CDR2 ANQGSEA. Germline trimming cut 7 bases from V and 5 bases from J; bases unmatched to any gene: 11. The CDR3 totals 13 residues. CDR3 residues: CSAKGRGTDEQYF. CDR3 bases: TGCAGCGCCAAAGGCAGGGGGACGGACGAGCAGTACTTC.

CDR3 sequence: CASQQGNYGYTF. CDR3 sequence (DNA): TGTGCCTCACAACAGGGAAACTATGGCTACACCTTC. The V gene is TRBV30, the J gene TRBJ1-2; tentatively, D is TRBD1 (6 bases). Per germline, CDR1 GTSNPN and CDR2 SVGIG (reference sequence). Trimming stripped 7 bases from V and 2 bases from J, with 11 bases between. The CDR3 runs to 12 residues.

About this clone itself: A junction end diverges from the germline sequence, so it may reflect a read error. V is TRBV20-1 and J is TRBJ2-7; 7 nucleotides align to TRBD1. The CDR3 sequence is 11 residues long. Germline CDR1 reads DFQATT; CDR2 reads SNEGSKA (reference sequence). CDR3 loop: CSAKDRDRNFF. CDR3 coding DNA: TGCAGTGCAAAAGACCGGGACAGAAACTTCTTC.

J is TRBJ2-7 and V is TRBV7-3, with unresolved D. The CDR3 runs to 18 residues. V lost 0 bases to trimming and J lost 7 bases, with 25 bases between them. The germline V gene encodes CDR1 SGHTA and CDR2 FQGTGA. The CDR3 spells CASSLTSRVVTDLGEQYF. Here the CDR3 DNA reads TGTGCCAGCAGCTTAACGTCAAGGGTCGTGACGGATTTAGGGGAGCAGTACTTC.

V gene TRBV4-1 combines with J gene TRBJ2-1; the match to TRBD1 covers 10 bases. The CDR3 is 16 residues long. J was trimmed by 6 bases and V by 1 base; bases with no gene match: 6. CDR1 and CDR2 (germline): MGHRA, YSYEKL. The CDR3 DNA follows: TGCGCCAGCAGCCAAGTCACCGGGACAGGGGTCAATGAGCAGTTCTTC. Translated, it gives CASSQVTGTGVNEQFF.

The J gene is TRBJ2-5, the V gene TRBV27, with D perhaps being TRBD1 or TRBD2 (5 bases each). Trimming took off 3 bases at V and 5 bases at J, with 13 bases between the two ends. CDR1 MNHEY and CDR2 SMNVEV come from the germline V gene (reference sequence). The CDR3 contains 14 residues. CDR3 sequence: CASSLRVKGETQYF. The CDR3 DNA sequence: TGTGCCAGCAGTTTGAGGGTAAAGGGGGAGACCCAGTACTTC.

The chain joins TRBV7-2 to TRBJ2-7; tentatively, D is TRBD1 (5 bases). Germline CDR1 SGHTA, CDR2 FQGNSA. This CDR3 contains 12 residues. V was cut by 3 bases and J by 3 bases, with 6 bases left in between. The CDR3 loop is CASSFTGYEQYF. The CDR3 DNA reads as TGTGCCAGCAGCTTCACAGGCTACGAGCAGTACTTC. Full variable domain (rest looked up from reference TRBV7-2 and TRBJ2-7): GAGVSQSPSNKVTEKGKDVELRCDPISGHTALYWYRQSLGQGLEFLIYFQGNSAPDKSGLPSDRFSAERTGGSVSTLTIQRTQQEDSAVYLCASSFTGYEQYFGPGTRLTVT.

The V call is TRBV30, the J call TRBJ2-3; possibly TRBD2 for D (6 bases). Trimming removed 0 bases at V and 0 bases at J, with 13 bases between. Germline V CDR1 and CDR2: GTSNPN, SVGIG (reference sequence). This CDR3 contains 16 residues. The CDR3 DNA sequence: TGTGCCTGGAGTGTACTCCTGCGGGGAAGCACAGATACGCAGTATTTT. Amino acids: CAWSVLLRGSTDTQYF.

This clone was detected only a few times. J is TRBJ2-4 and V is TRBV7-9; D is perhaps TRBD2 (6 bases). Trimming removed 1 base from V and 8 bases from J, with 12 bases in between. This CDR3 has 14 residues. CDR1 is SEHNR, CDR2 FQNEAQ, per germline (reference sequence). CDR3 region: CASSLVRGTDIQYF. CDR3 in DNA: TGTGCCAGCAGCTTAGTTCGGGGGACCGACATTCAGTACTTC.

This chain links TRBV30 with TRBJ2-7; D uncertain. The germline V and J ends were trimmed by 2 bases and 3 bases, with 14 bases remaining between them. Germline CDR1 and CDR2: GTSNPN and SVGIG (reference sequence). This CDR3 is built from 14 residues. CDR3 in amino acids: CAWSKARPLYEQYF. The DNA of the CDR3 is TGTGCCTGGAGTAAAGCCCGGCCTCTCTACGAGCAGTACTTC. The full variable domain, its missing parts supplied by reference TRBV30 and TRBJ2-7, is SQTIHQWPATLVQPVGSPLSLECTVEGTSNPNLYWYRQAAGRGLQLLFYSVGIGQISSEVPQNLSASRPQDRQFILSSKKLLLSDSGFYLCAWSKARPLYEQYFGPGTRLTVT.

In nucleotides, the CDR3 is TGTGCCAGCTCACTGAGACAGGGGGATGAGCAGTTCTTC. Protein product: CASSLRQGDEQFF. V usage is TRBV18 and J usage is TRBJ2-1; TRBD1 aligns across 9 bases. V was clipped by 4 bases and J by 8 bases; unmatched bases: 3. The CDR3 contains 13 residues. CDR1 KGHSH and CDR2 LQKENI come from the germline V gene.

The chain recombines TRBV7-8 with TRBJ2-7; D remains unclear. Trimming removed 0 bases from V and 0 bases from J, with 9 bases in between. The CDR3 runs 15 residues. The germline V gene encodes CDR1 SGHVS and CDR2 FQNEAQ. The CDR3 DNA follows: TGTGCCAGCAGCTTAGCGAAAGGTTACTCCTACGAGCAGTACTTC. The encoded protein is CASSLAKGYSYEQYF.

The V call is TRBV18, the J call TRBJ1-2; TRBD1 aligns across 10 bases. CDR1 KGHSH and CDR2 LQKENI come from the germline V gene. The CDR3 length is 13 residues. The V and J ends lost 6 bases and 8 bases, in that order; junction bases with no gene match: 6. Here the CDR3 reads CASSNGQGEGYTF. The CDR3 nucleotides are TGTGCCAGCTCGAACGGACAGGGGGAAGGCTACACCTTC.

A few counts support this clone. This chain uses TRBV6-5 with TRBJ2-5; D possibly matches TRBD1 or TRBD2 (6 bases each). Germline CDR1 and CDR2: MNHEY and SVGAGI. This CDR3 contains 14 residues. Trimming shortened V by 6 bases and J by 7 bases, and 18 bases separated the two germline ends. CDR3 protein: CASSSARGLGTQYF. DNA of the CDR3: TGTGCCAGCAGCTCCGCCAGGGGACTGGGGACCCAGTACTTC.

The chain uses TRBV5-1 and TRBJ2-3; TRBD1 agrees at 7 bases. The CDR3 has 16 residues. Per germline, CDR1 SGHRS and CDR2 YFSETQ. J gave up 2 bases and V 0 bases, and 6 bases lay outside the gene matches. The CDR3, as DNA: TGCGCCAGCAGCTTGGGAACGGGACAGAACACAGATACGCAGTATTTT. Translated, it gives CASSLGTGQNTDTQYF.

A few counts support this clone. The rearrangement links TRBV9 to TRBJ1-6; 7 bases fit TRBD1. Germline assignment: CDR1 SGDLS and CDR2 YYNGEE. Trimming took 4 bases from V and 7 from J; bases not matched to a gene: 8. The CDR3 covers 15 residues. The DNA for the CDR3 is TGTGCCAGCAGCTCCGGGACAGCGCGGAATTCACCCCTCCACTTT. Translating gives CASSSGTARNSPLHF.